The 32 T cell receptor beta chains below come from one sample, sequenced in a study of blood T cell repertoires in COVID-19. Clones were sequenced by immunoSEQ multiplex PCR, and TCRdb holds only the in-frame ones, with some missing. In the table there are some 150,000 clones, roughly 84% of which are singletons. Sample: peripheral blood. The receptors come from a man in his 70s with acute or convalescent COVID-19.

The J gene is TRBJ1-5, the V gene TRBV4-2; D gene unclear. Germline CDR1 is LGHNA and CDR2 is YNFKEQ. The CDR3 spans 15 residues. Trimming removed 0 bases at V and 9 bases at J, with 15 bases between. CDR3 in DNA: TGTGCCAGCAGCCAAGAGTTTGAACTACCGGGGCCCCAGCATTTT. Protein product: CASSQEFELPGPQHF.

Written as DNA, the CDR3 is TGTGCCAGCAGCCCAGGACAGGGGGGAAACACCATATATTTT. This translates into CASSPGQGGNTIYF. This chain joins TRBV5-4 and TRBJ1-3, with 9 bases lining up with TRBD1. This CDR3 is 14 amino acids long. J was trimmed by 4 bases and V by 4 bases; bases with no gene match: 3. The V gene's germline CDR1 is SGHNT and CDR2 YYREEE (reference sequence).

CDR3 region: CASSPAASGGQETQYF. CDR3 coding DNA: TGCGCCAGCAGCCCGGCGGCTAGCGGGGGCCAAGAGACCCAGTACTTC. The rearrangement joins TRBV5-1 to TRBJ2-5; TRBD2 matches at 10 bases. V lost 4 bases and J lost 1; bases outside the gene matches: 7. Germline V gives CDR1 SGHRS, CDR2 YFSETQ. The CDR3 contains 16 residues.

V is TRBV18 and J is TRBJ2-5, with 8 bases fitting TRBD2. The CDR3 contains 17 residues. Looked up from germline, CDR1 is KGHSH and CDR2 is LQKENI. J gave up 2 bases and V 1 base, and 9 bases lay outside the gene matches. The CDR3 reads CASSPRLAGVEQETQYF. The CDR3 DNA reads TGTGCCAGCTCACCACGGCTAGCGGGCGTCGAACAAGAGACCCAGTACTTC.

The chain links TRBV19 to TRBJ1-5; a possible D gene is TRBD1 (6 bases). Trimming pared 1 base from V and 4 bases from J, leaving 11 bases between. CDR1 is LNHDA and CDR2 is SQIVND in the germline V gene (reference sequence). The CDR3 extends over 15 amino acids. The CDR3 reads CASSIVRTENQPQHF. CDR3 DNA sequence: TGTGCCAGTAGTATAGTCCGGACAGAGAATCAGCCCCAGCATTTT.

This chain links TRBV7-6 with TRBJ1-5; TRBD1 might be the D (5 bases). The CDR3 has 13 amino acids. Germline V gene sequence: CDR1 SGHVS, CDR2 FNYEAQ. V was cut by 5 bases and J by 4 bases, with 9 bases left in between. The CDR3 DNA is TGTGCCAGCAGCCCACAGGAAAATCAGCCCCAGCATTTT. Residues: CASSPQENQPQHF.

The chain carries TRBV5-3 and TRBJ2-1, with D possibly matching TRBD1 (6 bases). TRBV5-3 qualifies as an ORF whose function is uncertain. The CDR3 is 12 amino acids. Trimming took off 9 bases at V and 5 bases at J, with 12 bases between the two ends. The CDR3 bases are TGTGCCAACAGGGTGATCGACAATGAGCAGTTCTTC. It yields the protein CANRVIDNEQFF.

V gene TRBV13 combines with J gene TRBJ1-4, with D hard to call. The CDR3 loop spans 18 amino acids. Germline CDR1 and CDR2: PRHDT and FYEKMQ (reference sequence). V lost 2 bases and J lost 0, with 16 bases in between. The CDR3 region is CASSLNRGTPPTNEKLFF. In DNA form, the CDR3 reads TGTGCCAGCAGCTTAAACCGGGGAACACCACCAACTAATGAAAAACTGTTTTTT.

The CDR3 reads CASIPPTGSEETQYF. The CDR3 coding sequence is TGTGCCAGCATTCCCCCAACGGGGTCTGAAGAGACCCAGTACTTC. The chain uses TRBV6-5 and TRBJ2-5; possibly TRBD2 for D (5 bases). This CDR3 has 15 amino acids. Germline CDR1 MNHEY, CDR2 SVGAGI. With 7 bases removed from V and 3 bases from J, the gap between germline ends came to 18 bases.

V and J are TRBV7-2 and TRBJ2-4; 9 positions agree with TRBD2. The CDR3 is made up of 14 amino acids. Germline lookup yields CDR1 SGHTA and CDR2 FQGNSA. The J segment lost 7 bases and the V segment lost 5 bases, leaving 6 bases of the junction unmatched. The CDR3 protein is CASSAAGGGNIQYF. For the CDR3, the DNA is TGTGCCAGCAGCGCAGCGGGAGGCGGGAACATTCAGTACTTC.

The table lists this clone with a few counts. V is TRBV6-6 and J is TRBJ1-6; 8 nucleotides line up with TRBD1. V lost 3 bases and J lost 7; bases outside the gene matches: 8. CDR1 MNHNY and CDR2 SVGAGI come from the germline V gene (reference sequence). The CDR3 has 16 amino acids. The CDR3 sequence: CASSYSGGAGNSPLHF. As DNA, the CDR3 is TGTGCCAGCAGTTATTCAGGGGGCGCAGGAAATTCACCCCTCCACTTT.

The chain carries TRBV7-8 and TRBJ2-1, with TRBD2 matching 9 bases. Germline CDR1 reads SGHVS; CDR2 reads FQNEAQ. This CDR3 contains 16 residues. Trimming removed 1 base from V and 6 bases from J; junction bases left unmatched: 7. The CDR3: CASSLGGTSRLNEQFF. The DNA for the CDR3 is TGTGCCAGCAGCTTAGGGGGGACTAGCCGACTCAATGAGCAGTTCTTC.

J is TRBJ2-7 and V is TRBV5-1; 7 bases are shared with TRBD2. CDR3 length: 14 residues. The ends lost 4 bases at V and 3 bases at J; junction bases unmatched: 7. Germline V lookup: CDR1 SGHRS, CDR2 YFSETQ. The CDR3: CASSPPAGYYEQYF. The CDR3 bases are TGCGCCAGCAGCCCCCCAGCGGGATACTACGAGCAGTACTTC. Drawing the rest from reference TRBV5-1 and TRBJ2-7, the complete variable domain is KAGVTQTPRYLIKTRGQQVTLSCSPISGHRSVSWYQQTPGQGLQFLFEYFSETQRNKGNFPGRFSGRQFSNSRSEMNVSTLELGDSALYLCASSPPAGYYEQYFGPGTRLTVT.

The J gene is TRBJ1-2, the V gene TRBV12-3 or TRBV12-4; D might be TRBD1 (6 bases). The V gene lost 6 bases and the J gene lost 2 bases, with 10 bases spanning the gap. CDR3 size: 13 residues. The chain's CDR3 is CASSHRDNYGYTF. The CDR3 nucleotides read TGTGCCAGCAGCCACAGGGACAACTATGGCTACACCTTC.

A few counts support this clone. The chain employs TRBV7-9 and TRBJ1-4; D remains ambiguous. This CDR3 is 15 amino acids long. Trimming pared 2 bases from V and 7 bases from J, leaving 14 bases between. The germline gives CDR1 SEHNR, CDR2 FQNEAQ (reference sequence). As DNA, the CDR3 is TGTGCCAGCAGCTTACGGCGCGGCGGCGGTGAAAAACTGTTTTTT. Amino acid sequence: CASSLRRGGGEKLFF.

The chain combines TRBV7-2 with TRBJ1-6; unclear D gene. With 2 bases removed from V and 3 bases from J, the gap between germline ends came to 8 bases. The germline V gene has CDR1 SGHTA and CDR2 FQGNSA. CDR3 size: 15 residues. The DNA for the CDR3 is TGTGCCAGCAGCTTATCCGCGAGCTATAATTCACCCCTCCACTTT. Residues: CASSLSASYNSPLHF. Supplemented by reference TRBV7-2 and TRBJ1-6, the full variable domain reads GAGVSQSPSNKVTEKGKDVELRCDPISGHTALYWYRQSLGQGLEFLIYFQGNSAPDKSGLPSDRFSAERTGGSVSTLTIQRTQQEDSAVYLCASSLSASYNSPLHFGNGTRLTVT.

V usage is TRBV5-1 and J usage is TRBJ2-3; 7 bases agree with TRBD1. V gave up 4 bases and J gave up 1 base; unmatched junction bases: 6. CDR1 is SGHRS, CDR2 YFSETQ, per germline. The CDR3 has 15 amino acids. CDR3 in DNA: TGCGCCAGCAGCCCGGTGGGACAGCGCACAGATACGCAGTATTTT. Protein sequence: CASSPVGQRTDTQYF.

V is TRBV29-1 and J is TRBJ2-7; possible D gene TRBD2, 6 bases. The germline gives CDR1 SQVTM, CDR2 ANQGSEA. V was clipped by 1 base and J by 2 bases, with 12 bases between them. The CDR3 consists of 14 residues. This CDR3 is CSVEVSGEPYEQYF. In DNA, the CDR3 is TGCAGCGTTGAAGTTTCGGGGGAGCCCTACGAGCAGTACTTC.

The rearrangement uses TRBV18 and TRBJ2-4, with TRBD1 matching 10 bases. Trimming at V came to 0 bases and at J to 6 bases, leaving 5 bases not matched to a gene. Germline V gene sequence: CDR1 KGHSH, CDR2 LQKENI. There are 16 residues in the CDR3. The CDR3 DNA is TGTGCCAGCTCACCACCGGGACAGGGGATAGGAAACATTCAGTACTTC. Translated: CASSPPGQGIGNIQYF.

This sequence joins TRBV18 and TRBJ1-5; possible D gene TRBD1, 5 bases. The V gene lost 4 bases and the J gene lost 3 bases, with 13 bases spanning the gap. This CDR3 has 15 residues. Germline V lookup: CDR1 KGHSH, CDR2 LQKENI. The CDR3 DNA sequence: TGTGCCAGCTCACGATCCGACAGAGACAATCAGCCCCAGCATTTT. Encoded protein: CASSRSDRDNQPQHF.

In its sample, this clone was seen once. The V and J genes are TRBV19 and TRBJ2-7; a possible D gene is TRBD2 (5 bases). With 3 bases removed from V and 0 bases from J, the gap between germline ends came to 15 bases. The CDR3 loop spans 16 amino acids. Germline V gene lookup returns CDR1 LNHDA and CDR2 SQIVND (reference sequence). The CDR3 protein is CASSMALAIGSYEQYF. The CDR3 region has the DNA TGTGCCAGTAGTATGGCTTTAGCGATCGGCTCCTACGAGCAGTACTTC.

This chain joins TRBV5-1 and TRBJ1-2, with D tentatively TRBD1 (6 bases). Trimming cost V 5 bases and J 7 bases, with 30 bases left between them. The germline V gene encodes CDR1 SGHRS and CDR2 YFSETQ. This CDR3 has 18 amino acids. CDR3: CASSSSVTGGQLVGGYTF. CDR3 coding DNA: TGCGCCAGCAGTTCCTCTGTGACAGGAGGACAATTAGTGGGTGGCTACACCTTC.

This clone was recorded only once. The gene calls are TRBV4-2 and TRBJ2-7; 9 bases fit TRBD2. The trim removed 1 base at V and 5 bases at J, leaving 6 bases unmatched. From germline, CDR1 is LGHNA and CDR2 YNFKEQ. The CDR3 sequence is 15 residues long. The CDR3 is CASSQVPSGKDEQYF. CDR3 coding DNA: TGTGCCAGCAGCCAAGTGCCTAGCGGGAAGGACGAGCAGTACTTC.

The chain recombines TRBV3-1 (or the pseudogene TRBV3-2) with TRBJ1-4; 9 nucleotides agree with TRBD1. The germline CDR1 and CDR2 sequences are LGHDT and YNNKEL (reference sequence). The CDR3 sequence is 14 residues long. V lost 4 bases and J lost 12; bases outside the gene matches: 9. CDR3 nucleotide sequence: TGTGCCAGCAGCCTCGGTCTACAGGGGGCTCAACTGTTTTTT. This codes for CASSLGLQGAQLFF.

This clone is a singleton in its sample. As DNA, the CDR3 is TGTGCCAGTAGCCTTCCAGGGGGCAGGCAGCCCCAGCATTTT. It specifies CASSLPGGRQPQHF. V usage is TRBV19 and J usage is TRBJ1-5; 8 nucleotides match TRBD1. The CDR3 totals 14 residues. In germline, CDR1 is LNHDA, CDR2 SQIVND (reference sequence). The V gene end was trimmed by 6 bases and the J gene end by 7 bases; junction bases not matched to a gene: 8.

The rearrangement links TRBV19 to TRBJ2-7; 12 bases agree with TRBD1. The V gene's germline CDR1 is LNHDA and CDR2 SQIVND (reference sequence). V shed 5 bases and J 3 bases; nucleotides not matched to a gene: 5. The CDR3 sequence is 15 residues long. The CDR3 DNA sequence: TGTGCCAGTAGTTCGGGACAGGGGGCCTTCTACGAGCAGTACTTC. The encoded protein is CASSSGQGAFYEQYF.

J is TRBJ1-5 and V is TRBV19; no clear D. CDR3 size: 15 residues. Between the trimmed V and J ends, which lost 0 bases and 5 bases, there was a span of 11 bases. CDR1 is LNHDA, CDR2 SQIVND, per germline (reference sequence). CDR3 bases: TGTGCCAGTAGTATAGACCGCGAGATCCATCAGCCCCAGCATTTT. Its translation: CASSIDREIHQPQHF.

The J gene is TRBJ1-1, the V gene TRBV28; D remains ambiguous. The CDR3 is 12 residues long. The germline CDR1 and CDR2 sequences are MDHEN and SYDVKM. The ends were cut back, 4 bases at V and 3 bases at J, with 6 bases in the middle. The CDR3 sequence is CASSSQDTEAFF. The CDR3 coding sequence is TGTGCCAGCAGTTCTCAGGACACTGAAGCTTTCTTT.

The chain joins TRBV9 to TRBJ1-3; 11 bases fit TRBD1. The CDR3 runs 18 residues. Germline CDR1 is SGDLS and CDR2 is YYNGEE. V lost 4 bases to trimming and J lost 0 bases; unmatched junction nucleotides: 9. CDR3 loop: CASSLELGTGGSGNTIYF. CDR3 nucleotides: TGTGCCAGCAGCTTGGAACTGGGGACAGGGGGCTCTGGAAACACCATATATTTT.

V is TRBV11-2 and J is TRBJ1-2, with D possibly TRBD1 on 5 matching bases. CDR1 and CDR2 (germline): SGHAT, FQNNGV. V gave up 1 base and J gave up 6 bases, with 9 bases separating them. The CDR3 has 13 residues. CDR3 amino acids: CASSLVAGNGYTF. The DNA of the CDR3 is TGTGCCAGCAGCTTAGTTGCAGGGAATGGCTACACCTTC.

The V call is TRBV7-8, the J call TRBJ1-4, with D maybe TRBD1 (6 bases). This CDR3 has 15 residues. V lost 2 bases and J lost 7, with 14 bases in between. Germline V gene sequence: CDR1 SGHVS, CDR2 FQNEAQ. The CDR3 sequence: CASSLRSQTGEKLFF. The CDR3 bases are TGTGCCAGCAGCTTAAGGTCGCAGACAGGTGAAAAACTGTTTTTT.

The gene calls are TRBV7-2 and TRBJ2-3, with TRBD2 matching 10 bases. Per the germline V gene, CDR1 is SGHTA and CDR2 is FQGNSA. The CDR3 length is 16 residues. V was clipped by 3 bases and J by 4 bases; unmatched bases: 7. The chain's CDR3 is CASSFTLAGDSDTQYF. CDR3 bases: TGTGCCAGCAGCTTCACCCTAGCGGGGGACTCAGATACGCAGTATTTT.